The 26 T cell receptor beta chains presented below share a single source sample, sequenced in a study of T cell repertoires in cytomegalovirus infection. Each CDR3 protein gets one entry after TCRdb re-called the reads with MiXCR. The table records 700,000 to 950,000 distinct CDR3 sequences, roughly 33% of them present only once. These TCRs are of unknown antigen specificity. The material was cultured CD8+ T cells from PBMCs, obtained from culture after CMV antigen stimulation. The receptors were gathered from a human donor in good health (CMV status not recorded). Some clones in this sample may be carry-over from other donors' samples.

This CDR3 is CASRNQSGGSFYGYTF. CDR3 DNA sequence: TGTGCCAGCAGGAACCAGAGTGGGGGGAGTTTTTATGGCTACACCTTC. The gene calls are TRBV7-8 and TRBJ1-2; maybe TRBD1 (5 bases). Between the trimmed V and J ends, which lost 6 bases and 5 bases, there was a span of 22 bases. The CDR3 is 16 amino acids. The V gene's germline CDR1 is SGHVS and CDR2 FQNEAQ.

The chain links TRBV4-1 to TRBJ2-5; D remains ambiguous. Germline assignment: CDR1 MGHRA and CDR2 YSYEKL. Trimming took 1 base from V and 7 from J, leaving 10 bases between them. The CDR3 length is 13 residues. In nucleotides, the CDR3 is TGCGCCAGCAGCCAAGCGCAGGATATGACCCAGTACTTC. Translating it yields CASSQAQDMTQYF.

Remarks on this clonotype: It may be a read error: a sequence one base away is much more abundant. The chain joins TRBV12-3 or TRBV12-4 to TRBJ2-1; 12 positions match TRBD2. Trimming took 5 bases from V and 5 from J; bases not matched to a gene: 7. CDR3 length: 16 residues. CDR3 sequence: CASSPTSGGHHNEQFF. The CDR3 DNA reads TGTGCCAGCAGTCCGACTAGCGGGGGCCATCACAATGAGCAGTTCTTC.

This clonotype was seen only once. Being one base from a much bigger clone, this may be a read error. The chain has TRBV7-6 and TRBJ2-1; 9 nucleotides line up with TRBD1. This CDR3 is built from 18 residues. The junction had 11 bases not matched to a gene; V was cut back by 0 bases and J by 5 bases. Germline assignment: CDR1 SGHVS and CDR2 FNYEAQ. CDR3 sequence: CASSLARAGQGSDNEQFF. The CDR3 nucleotides are TGTGCCAGCAGCTTAGCACGAGCGGGACAGGGATCCGACAATGAGCAGTTCTTC.

This clonotype was recorded a few times. J is TRBJ1-4 and V is TRBV6-2 or TRBV6-3; D is possibly TRBD1 (6 bases). Germline V gene data show CDR1 as MNHEY and CDR2 as SVGEGT. This CDR3 region has 15 residues. The ends were cut back, 3 bases at V and 3 bases at J, with 11 bases in the middle. CDR3 sequence: CASSYRRQANEKLFF. CDR3 nucleotide sequence: TGTGCCAGCAGTTATCGGAGACAGGCTAATGAAAAACTGTTTTTT.

This clonotype was found a few times. The genes are TRBV28 and TRBJ2-3; tentatively, D is TRBD2 (5 bases). The CDR3 is 14 residues long. CDR1 is MDHEN, CDR2 SYDVKM, per germline. Between the trimmed V and J ends, which lost 8 bases and 0 bases, there was a span of 12 bases. CDR3 protein: CASEARTSTDTQYF. In DNA, the CDR3 is TGTGCCAGCGAGGCCCGGACTAGCACAGATACGCAGTATTTT.

In the case of this clonotype: This may arise from a read error, as a much more abundant clone is one base away. The chain is built from TRBV7-6 and TRBJ1-5, with 8 positions matching TRBD1. The DNA end is more similar to TRBJ2-3, so the J call may be wrong. The CDR3 runs to 17 residues. Germline V CDR1 and CDR2: SGHVS, FNYEAQ. CDR3 residues: CASSLEQGELANQPQYF. CDR3 in DNA: TGTGCCAGCAGCTTAGAACAGGGGGAACTAGCAAATCAGCCCCAGTATTTT.

The chain employs TRBV2 and TRBJ2-2; no firm D call. The CDR3 is 15 residues long. Germline V gene lookup returns CDR1 SNHLY and CDR2 FYNNEI. V lost 5 bases to trimming and J lost 4 bases, with 14 bases between them. DNA of the CDR3: TGTGCCAGCAGTCCGCCGAGGCACCCCACCGGGGAGCTGTTTTTT. This gives the protein CASSPPRHPTGELFF.

This clonotype was seen a handful of times. This chain links TRBV7-2 with TRBJ2-2, with 8 nucleotides matching TRBD2. J gave up 5 bases and V 3 bases, and 5 bases lay outside the gene matches. The CDR3 covers 15 residues. The germline V gene encodes CDR1 SGHTA and CDR2 FQGNSA. The CDR3 sequence: CASSFTGRETGELFF. In DNA form, the CDR3 reads TGTGCCAGCAGCTTCACCGGGAGGGAGACCGGGGAGCTGTTTTTT.

The chain links TRBV29-1 to TRBJ2-2; 11 bases match TRBD1. CDR1 and CDR2 from the germline V gene are SQVTM and ANQGSEA. The CDR3 is 13 amino acids. Unmatched junction bases numbered 4, after V lost 7 bases and J lost 6 bases. The CDR3 loop is CSGGTGGSGELFF. CDR3 DNA: TGCAGCGGGGGGACAGGGGGATCCGGGGAGCTGTTTTTT.

V gene TRBV6-6 combines with J gene TRBJ2-7; D is possibly TRBD2 (5 bases). Trimming removed 0 bases at V and 2 bases at J, with 14 bases between. The length of the CDR3 is 16 residues. The germline gives CDR1 MNHNY, CDR2 SVGAGI (reference sequence). CDR3 DNA: TGTGCCAGCAGTTACTCGACATCGGGGAATGCCTACGAGCAGTACTTC. This codes for CASSYSTSGNAYEQYF.

The J gene is TRBJ2-3, the V gene TRBV6-5, with D possibly being TRBD1 or TRBD2 (6 bases each). Trimming removed 2 bases at V and 5 bases at J, with 11 bases between. This CDR3 has 14 amino acids. Germline V gene lookup returns CDR1 MNHEY and CDR2 SVGAGI. CDR3 residues: CASSYGGRGDTQYF. Here the CDR3 DNA reads TGTGCCAGCAGTTACGGGGGGCGCGGAGATACGCAGTATTTT.

This clonotype has just a few counts. The chain carries TRBV6-5 and TRBJ1-6, with D possibly matching TRBD1 (5 bases). In germline, CDR1 is MNHEY, CDR2 SVGAGI. This CDR3 is built from 15 residues. Trimming shortened V by 0 bases and J by 10 bases, and 13 bases separated the two germline ends. DNA for the CDR3: TGTGCCAGCAGTTACTCGATAGAGGGGAAGTCACCCCTCCACTTT. Residues: CASSYSIEGKSPLHF.

There are a few counts of this clonotype. V gene TRBV4-1 combines with J gene TRBJ2-3; D is tentatively TRBD1 or TRBD2 (5 bases each). There are 16 residues in the CDR3. V was cut by 6 bases and J by 1 base, with 17 bases left in between. From germline, CDR1 is MGHRA and CDR2 YSYEKL. Here the CDR3 DNA reads TGCGCCAGCAGTCTCACCTACTTGGGGGGCACAGATACGCAGTATTTT. Its translation is CASSLTYLGGTDTQYF.

The rearrangement joins TRBV6-6 to TRBJ2-7; 13 nucleotides align to TRBD2. J was trimmed by 1 base and V by 0 bases; bases with no gene match: 3. CDR3 length: 17 residues. The germline gives CDR1 MNHNY, CDR2 SVGAGI (reference sequence). CDR3 protein: CASSYSMTSGGSYEQYV. In DNA form, the CDR3 reads TGTGCCAGCAGTTACTCGATGACTAGCGGGGGGTCCTACGAGCAGTACGTC.

This chain joins TRBV7-4 and TRBJ1-1, with D tentatively TRBD1 (5 bases). The CDR3 sequence is 16 residues long. Germline values: CDR1 SGHVT, CDR2 SQSDAQ. The ends were cut back, 5 bases at V and 5 bases at J, with 21 bases in the middle. CDR3 amino acids: CASSPGVRGGKTEAFF. CDR3 nucleotides: TGTGCCAGCAGCCCCGGGGTGAGGGGCGGAAAAACTGAAGCTTTCTTT.

The chain is built from TRBV4-1 and TRBJ2-1; D gene ambiguous. In germline, CDR1 is MGHRA, CDR2 YSYEKL. This CDR3 spans 12 amino acids. The ends were cut back, 3 bases at V and 7 bases at J, with 7 bases in the middle. The CDR3 sequence: CASSHPRNEQFF. DNA for the CDR3: TGCGCCAGCAGCCACCCCCGGAATGAGCAGTTCTTC.

This clonotype was detected ten times or more. The gene calls are TRBV7-8 and TRBJ2-5, with D possibly being TRBD1 (6 bases). This CDR3 is built from 15 residues. Trimming shortened V by 2 bases and J by 2 bases, and 12 bases separated the two germline ends. The germline CDR1 and CDR2 sequences are SGHVS and FQNEAQ. The CDR3 is CASSLRQVFQETQYF. The CDR3, as DNA: TGTGCCAGCAGCTTACGACAGGTTTTTCAAGAGACCCAGTACTTC. The variable domain in full, completed from reference TRBV7-8 and TRBJ2-5, reads GAGVSQSPRYKVAKRGQDVALRCDPISGHVSLFWYQQALGQGPEFLTYFQNEAQLDKSGLPSDRFFAERPEGSVSTLKIQRTQQEDSAVYLCASSLRQVFQETQYFGPGTRLLVL.

A word on this clonotype: The CDR3 ends on some other residue instead of the conserved phenylalanine or tryptophan, so this is likely a read error. The rearrangement uses TRBV19 and TRBJ2-1; 8 bases agree with TRBD2. The CDR3 has 19 amino acids. The V gene end was trimmed by 7 bases and the J gene end by 5 bases; junction bases not matched to a gene: 22. Per the germline V gene, CDR1 is LNHDA and CDR2 is SQIVND (reference sequence). CDR3 in DNA: TGTGCCAGTAACCTCCTGGCGGGGGGAGGGCGAAGCTTGGACAATGAGCAGTTCATC. It is translated as CASNLLAGGGRSLDNEQFI.

The chain joins TRBV7-9 to TRBJ2-2; 8 bases are shared with TRBD1. Germline assignment: CDR1 SEHNR and CDR2 FQNEAQ (reference sequence). With 5 bases clipped from V and 9 bases from J, the junction kept 8 bases outside the gene matches. This CDR3 contains 14 residues. CDR3 nucleotide sequence: TGTGCCAGCAGCCCAGGACAGGGCTTGTGGGAGCTGTTTTTT. It specifies CASSPGQGLWELFF.

This clonotype was seen a few times. The chain joins TRBV7-9 to TRBJ2-5, with D possibly TRBD1 on 5 matching bases. CDR1 and CDR2 (germline): SEHNR, FQNEAQ (reference sequence). The CDR3 is made up of 15 amino acids. Trimming cost V 2 bases and J 2 bases, with 12 bases left between them. The CDR3 DNA follows: TGTGCCAGCAGCTTACGTGGGGCTTTACAAGAGACCCAGTACTTC. Its protein product is CASSLRGALQETQYF.

The rearrangement joins TRBV2 to TRBJ2-3; D perhaps matches TRBD1 (5 bases). The CDR3 consists of 14 residues. Germline CDR1 and CDR2: SNHLY and FYNNEI. The V end lost 6 bases, the J end lost 4 bases, and 14 bases lay between the germline ends. The CDR3 nucleotides are TGTGCCAGCAGCCCCCGTGGGGCCCCAGATACGCAGTATTTT. The encoded protein is CASSPRGAPDTQYF.

This clonotype was counted between two and nine times. This chain links TRBV7-8 with TRBJ1-5, with a weak D call TRBD1 (5 bases). V lost 3 bases, J lost 5 bases, and 14 bases lay in between. Germline CDR1 SGHVS, CDR2 FQNEAQ. CDR3 length equals 15 residues. In DNA, the CDR3 is TGTGCCAGCAGCTTTTACCCGGGGGAGGATCAGCCCCAGCATTTT. Protein: CASSFYPGEDQPQHF.

This clonotype was counted ten times or more. J is TRBJ2-7 and V is TRBV7-2; D gene ambiguous. CDR3 size: 11 residues. In germline, CDR1 is SGHTA, CDR2 FQGNSA. Trimming left V 1 base short and J 7 bases short, with 5 bases between. The CDR3 reads CASSLVGEQYF. CDR3 DNA sequence: TGTGCCAGCAGCTTAGTGGGAGAGCAGTACTTC.

In its sample, this clonotype was seen many times. The chain employs TRBV12-3 or TRBV12-4 and TRBJ1-5; D unresolved. The CDR3 sequence is 16 residues long. Trimming pared 1 base from V and 5 bases from J, leaving 15 bases between. CDR3 residues: CASSLGRAGRDQPQHF. In nucleotides, the CDR3 is TGTGCCAGCAGTTTAGGAAGGGCGGGGAGGGATCAGCCCCAGCATTTT.

This clonotype was seen a few times. V and J are TRBV2 and TRBJ2-1, with unresolved D. The CDR3 totals 11 residues. V lost 7 bases, J lost 9 bases, and 10 bases lay in between. Germline lookup yields CDR1 SNHLY and CDR2 FYNNEI. Here the CDR3 DNA reads TGTGCCAGCACCGAGGAACCTGAGCAGTTCTTC. Protein: CASTEEPEQFF.